These 21 T cell receptor beta chains originate from one sample sequenced in a study of OX40 agonist ivuxolimab in advanced cancers. Library preparation employed the immunoSEQ multiplex PCR assay. Imported from immuneACCESS, the table was reduced by TCRdb to in-frame sequences with V and J called. These copies leave out some clones; in studies compared against another copy, an unresolved V gene accounts for under half, and the cause of the remainder is not known. The sample table contains about 41,000 clones; only one count was recorded for 84% of them. The ten largest clones add up to around 2.6% of the sample. Specimen: CD4+ or CD8+ T cells sorted from blood, collected in a trial of the OX40 agonist ivuxolimab. Receptors originate from an adult with an advanced solid tumor such as melanoma, head and neck, liver or kidney cancer.

This chain links TRBV19 with TRBJ2-7; 7 bases match TRBD1. This CDR3 is 15 amino acids long. The V segment lost 6 bases and the J segment 0 bases; nucleotides outside the gene matches: 8. In germline, CDR1 is LNHDA, CDR2 SQIVND (reference sequence). The CDR3 nucleotides are TGTGCCAGTAGCGACCGGGACAGATCCTCCTACGAGCAGTACTTC. Translation gives CASSDRDRSSYEQYF. Full variable domain (missing parts from reference TRBV19 and TRBJ2-7): DGGITQSPKYLFRKEGQNVTLSCEQNLNHDAMYWYRQDPGQGLRLIYYSQIVNDFQKGDIAEGYSVSREKKESFPLTVTSAQKNPTAFYLCASSDRDRSSYEQYFGPGTRLTVT.

This clone has only a few counts. The chain employs TRBV27 and TRBJ1-4; 7 bases map to TRBD1. Germline CDR1 MNHEY, CDR2 SMNVEV (reference sequence). The CDR3 is made up of 16 amino acids. V was pared by 5 bases and J by 5 bases, with 11 bases of the junction left unmatched. The DNA of the CDR3 is TGTGCCAGCAGTCTCCCGGACAGGCTCCTGAATGAAAAACTGTTTTTT. Its protein product is CASSLPDRLLNEKLFF.

The chain couples TRBV21-1 to TRBJ2-2; the table's D call, TRBD2, has no DNA check behind it. TRBV21-1 is a pseudogene segment. This CDR3 contains 22 residues. CDR3 loop: CASSKGPWRGGGTSGKTGELFF. The DNA of the CDR3 is TGTGCCAGCAGCAAAGGACCGTGGCGGGGCGGTGGGACTAGCGGGAAAACGGGGGAGCTGTTTTTT.

The chain has TRBV7-2 and TRBJ2-7, with 7 bases fitting TRBD1. V lost 5 bases, J lost 4 bases, and 8 bases stayed unmatched. CDR1 and CDR2 from the germline V gene are SGHTA and FQGNSA. CDR3 size: 14 residues. The CDR3 protein is CASSNGQESYEQYF. CDR3 coding DNA: TGTGCCAGCAGCAACGGACAGGAATCGTACGAGCAGTACTTC. Based on the CDR3 plus reference TRBV7-2 and TRBJ2-7, the full variable domain is GAGVSQSPSNKVTEKGKDVELRCDPISGHTALYWYRQSLGQGLEFLIYFQGNSAPDKSGLPSDRFSAERTGGSVSTLTIQRTQQEDSAVYLCASSNGQESYEQYFGPGTRLTVT.

This clone came up a few times. The rearrangement uses TRBV7-6 and TRBJ2-7; D unresolved. The CDR3 runs to 12 residues. The germline V gene encodes CDR1 SGHVS and CDR2 FNYEAQ. V was clipped by 4 bases and J by 0 bases, with 4 bases between them. Written as DNA, the CDR3 is TGTGCCAGCAGCTCCAACTCCTACGAGCAGTACTTC. It specifies CASSSNSYEQYF. Full variable domain (remainder filled in from reference TRBV7-6 and TRBJ2-7): GAGVSQSPRYKVTKRGQDVALRCDPISGHVSLYWYRQALGQGPEFLTYFNYEAQQDKSGLPNDRFSAERPEGSISTLTIQRTEQRDSAMYRCASSSNSYEQYFGPGTRLTVT.

V is TRBV20-1 and J is TRBJ2-1; no reliable D call. Germline CDR1 is DFQATT and CDR2 is SNEGSKA (reference sequence). There are 11 residues in the CDR3. Trimming stripped 5 bases from V and 6 bases from J, with 8 bases between. The CDR3 sequence: CSASDGNEQFF. CDR3 nucleotides: TGCAGTGCTTCCGACGGCAATGAGCAGTTCTTC.

This clone appeared a single time. This chain joins TRBV5-1 and TRBJ2-7; 7 bases agree with TRBD2. This CDR3 comprises 17 residues. Germline values: CDR1 SGHRS, CDR2 YFSETQ. V shed 3 bases, J shed 1 base, and the junction held 13 bases outside the gene matches. CDR3 nucleotides: TGCGCCAGCAGCTACCAAGGGGCGGGGGAGCGTTCCTACGAGCAGTACTTC. Translated, it gives CASSYQGAGERSYEQYF.

J is TRBJ2-7 and V is TRBV11-2; TRBD2 is a possible D gene (6 bases). CDR1 and CDR2 from the germline V gene are SGHAT and FQNNGV. The CDR3 covers 12 residues. V was cut by 4 bases and J by 10 bases, with 14 bases left in between. This CDR3 reads CASSSSGTPQYF. DNA for the CDR3: TGTGCCAGCAGCTCCTCCGGGACTCCTCAGTACTTC.

CDR3 protein: CASMRGGSLYGYTF. CDR3 coding DNA: TGTGCCAGTATGCGGGGGGGGAGCCTCTATGGCTACACCTTC. The V call is TRBV19, the J call TRBJ1-2; a possible D gene is TRBD1 (5 bases). The CDR3 extends over 14 amino acids. Germline CDR1 is LNHDA and CDR2 is SQIVND (reference sequence). V lost 7 bases and J lost 4, with 16 bases in between. The entire variable domain, with the rest obtained from reference TRBV19 and TRBJ1-2, is as follows: DGGITQSPKYLFRKEGQNVTLSCEQNLNHDAMYWYRQDPGQGLRLIYYSQIVNDFQKGDIAEGYSVSREKKESFPLTVTSAQKNPTAFYLCASMRGGSLYGYTFGSGTRLTVV.

CDR3 nucleotides: TGCGCCAGCAACCCAATGATGGCAGGTCGGTGGAGGGATGGCTACACCTTC. Its protein product is CASNPMMAGRWRDGYTF. The chain combines TRBV4-1 with TRBJ1-2, with D unresolved. Trimming stripped 7 bases from V and 6 bases from J, with 27 bases between. Germline CDR1 MGHRA, CDR2 YSYEKL. The CDR3 is 17 residues long.

V is TRBV7-8 and J is TRBJ2-7, with D unresolved. Germline V CDR1 and CDR2: SGHVS, FQNEAQ. The ends were cut back, 2 bases at V and 5 bases at J, with 10 bases in the middle. CDR3 length: 13 amino acids. CDR3 sequence reads: CASSLTYIHEQYF. CDR3 nucleotides: TGTGCCAGCAGCTTAACGTATATCCACGAGCAGTACTTC.

The rearrangement joins TRBV13 to TRBJ2-7, with a tentative D call TRBD1 (5 bases). Trimming pared 1 base from V and 4 bases from J, leaving 11 bases between. Germline-derived CDR1 and CDR2 are PRHDT and FYEKMQ (reference sequence). This CDR3 has 14 residues. Written as DNA, the CDR3 is TGTGCCAGCAGCTTAGAACAGGACCCGTACGAGCAGTACTTC. Translation gives CASSLEQDPYEQYF. Full variable domain (missing parts from reference TRBV13 and TRBJ2-7): AAGVIQSPRHLIKEKRETATLKCYPIPRHDTVYWYQQGPGQDPQFLISFYEKMQSDKGSIPDRFSAQQFSDYHSELNMSSLELGDSALYFCASSLEQDPYEQYFGPGTRLTVT.

V usage is TRBV6-1 and J usage is TRBJ2-7, with 9 bases identical to TRBD1. Germline V gives CDR1 MNHNS, CDR2 SASEGT. The CDR3 runs to 14 residues. Trimming took 5 bases from V and 3 from J; bases not matched to a gene: 5. DNA for the CDR3: TGTGCCAGCAGTAGGGACAGGGCCGACTACGAGCAGTACTTC. Its translation: CASSRDRADYEQYF.

V usage is TRBV7-8 and J usage is TRBJ2-5, with 8 bases matching TRBD2. In germline, CDR1 is SGHVS, CDR2 FQNEAQ. V shed 3 bases and J 5 bases; nucleotides not matched to a gene: 8. CDR3 length equals 15 residues. The CDR3 loop is CASSFNLAGRETQYF. The CDR3 region has the DNA TGTGCCAGCAGCTTCAACCTAGCGGGTCGGGAGACCCAGTACTTC. Looking up the rest from reference TRBV7-8 and TRBJ2-5 gives the full variable domain: GAGVSQSPRYKVAKRGQDVALRCDPISGHVSLFWYQQALGQGPEFLTYFQNEAQLDKSGLPSDRFFAERPEGSVSTLKIQRTQQEDSAVYLCASSFNLAGRETQYFGPGTRLLVL.

This clone was detected only once. CDR3 residues: CASSRRGPTNTEAFF. The DNA for the CDR3 is TGTGCCAGCAGTCGCAGGGGGCCCACGAACACTGAAGCTTTCTTT. The rearrangement uses TRBV2 and TRBJ1-1, with 8 bases fitting TRBD1. There are 15 residues in the CDR3. V was pared by 5 bases and J by 1 base, with 6 bases of the junction left unmatched. The V gene's germline CDR1 is SNHLY and CDR2 FYNNEI.

This clone was recorded a few times. The rearrangement links TRBV19 to TRBJ2-3; 13 bases are shared with TRBD2. J lost 2 bases, V lost 4 bases, and 3 bases had no gene match. CDR1 and CDR2 from the germline V gene are LNHDA and SQIVND (reference sequence). The CDR3 covers 16 residues. The CDR3, as DNA: TGTGCCAGTAGTACCACTAGCGGGAGGGCCACAGATACGCAGTATTTT. Protein: CASSTTSGRATDTQYF.

The chain couples TRBV6-6 to TRBJ1-5, with 8 bases that match TRBD1. V trimming: 6 bases; J trimming: 2 bases; junction bases outside the gene matches: 3. From germline, CDR1 is MNHNY and CDR2 SVGAGI (reference sequence). The CDR3 sequence is 14 residues long. The CDR3 DNA reads TGTGCCAGCAGGCTGACAGGGGGCAATCAGCCCCAGCATTTT. It is translated as CASRLTGGNQPQHF.

V usage is TRBV6-1 and J usage is TRBJ2-2, with 8 bases lining up with TRBD1. V lost 5 bases and J lost 5; bases outside the gene matches: 4. The CDR3 is made up of 14 amino acids. Per germline, CDR1 MNHNS and CDR2 SASEGT. In nucleotides, the CDR3 is TGTGCCAGCAGTCAGGGGGCGCAGACCGGGGAGCTGTTTTTT. Translating it yields CASSQGAQTGELFF.

This rearrangement joins TRBV7-3 to TRBJ1-2; TRBD1 matches 9 bases. V shed 6 bases, J shed 8 bases, and the junction held 7 bases outside the gene matches. Germline V gene data show CDR1 as SGHTA and CDR2 as FQGTGA. The CDR3 contains 13 residues. CDR3 coding DNA: TGTGCCAGCAGTTCGGGACAGGGCGGCGGCTACACCTTC. It translates to CASSSGQGGGYTF.

V is TRBV2 and J is TRBJ2-7; D gene ambiguous. Germline values: CDR1 SNHLY, CDR2 FYNNEI. The length of the CDR3 is 11 residues. V lost 5 bases to trimming and J lost 12 bases, with 14 bases between them. The CDR3 coding sequence is TGTGCCAGCAGTTCTCAGTCTTTAGGGTACTTC. Encoded protein: CASSSQSLGYF.

The V call is TRBV11-2, the J call TRBJ2-7; tentatively, D is TRBD1 (5 bases). Trimming pared 3 bases from V and 0 bases from J, leaving 9 bases between. The length of the CDR3 is 14 residues. Germline CDR1 SGHAT, CDR2 FQNNGV. The CDR3 bases are TGTGCCAGCAGCTTGGACATAACCTCCTACGAGCAGTACTTC. Its translation is CASSLDITSYEQYF.